Each of the 15 T cell receptor beta chains below was sequenced from the same sample in a study of PD-1 blockade in classical Hodgkin lymphoma. Here immunoSEQ multiplex PCR was the method, and the copy in TCRdb shows in-frame clones only, minus some. In the table there are almost 100,000 clones, approximately 92% of which are singletons. No patient escaped relapse after autologous stem cell transplantation, and brentuximab vedotin exposure varied. Material: peripheral blood mononuclear cells (PBMCs), obtained at baseline. All receptors come from a human donor with classical Hodgkin lymphoma.

The chain recombines TRBV18 with TRBJ2-7; TRBD2 might be the D (5 bases). The CDR3 contains 13 residues. The germline V gene encodes CDR1 KGHSH and CDR2 LQKENI. Trimming took 6 bases from V and 4 from J, leaving 13 bases between them. CDR3 nucleotide sequence: TGTGCCAGCTCTGTCGCTCGGGATTACGAGCAGTACTTC. Translating it yields CASSVARDYEQYF.

The V gene is TRBV5-1, the J gene TRBJ2-7, with D unclear. V was shortened by 4 bases and J by 0 bases, with 11 bases between the two germline ends. Germline-derived CDR1 and CDR2 are SGHRS and YFSETQ. This CDR3 is 14 amino acids long. CDR3 bases: TGCGCCAGCAGCACGGTTGTTTCCTCCTACGAGCAGTACTTC. Its protein is CASSTVVSSYEQYF.

This chain uses TRBV7-6 with TRBJ2-7; 10 bases agree with TRBD1. V was pared by 5 bases and J by 6 bases, with 10 bases of the junction left unmatched. Germline assignment: CDR1 SGHVS and CDR2 FNYEAQ. The CDR3 runs 15 residues. CDR3 sequence (DNA): TGTGCCAGCAGCCCCAGGGACAGGGGCAGCGTCGAGCAGTACTTC. Translation gives CASSPRDRGSVEQYF.

This clone was detected only once. CDR3 sequence (DNA): TGTGCCAGCTCCCTATCGCCCGGGACAGGAGAGACCCAGTACTTC. Translated, it gives CASSLSPGTGETQYF. The J gene is TRBJ2-5, the V gene TRBV7-9; 8 bases are a match to TRBD1. This CDR3 spans 15 amino acids. The V gene's germline CDR1 is SEHNR and CDR2 FQNEAQ (reference sequence). V was pared by 8 bases and J by 4 bases, with 12 bases of the junction left unmatched.

The V and J genes are TRBV9 and TRBJ1-3, with D hard to call. Trimming removed 4 bases at V and 1 base at J, with 12 bases between. This CDR3 has 15 residues. Per germline, CDR1 SGDLS and CDR2 YYNGEE. Here the CDR3 reads CASSRSVGSGNTIYF. CDR3 nucleotides: TGTGCCAGCAGCAGGAGTGTAGGGTCTGGAAACACCATATATTTT.

The chain employs TRBV28 and TRBJ2-2, with D possibly TRBD1 on 6 matching bases. The germline CDR1 and CDR2 sequences are MDHEN and SYDVKM. The CDR3 has 13 amino acids. Trimming took off 10 bases at V and 5 bases at J, with 14 bases between the two ends. The CDR3 nucleotides are TGTGCCAACTCAGGGGTTCGAACCGGGGAGCTGTTTTTT. It is translated as CANSGVRTGELFF.

This CDR3 reads CASAGSLYEQYF. The CDR3 DNA sequence: TGTGCCAGCGCAGGGTCCCTCTACGAGCAGTACTTC. V usage is TRBV6-1 and J usage is TRBJ2-7; tentatively, D is TRBD1 (5 bases). V dropped 8 bases and J dropped 3 bases, with 11 bases sitting between them. This CDR3 has 12 amino acids. CDR1 is MNHNS, CDR2 SASEGT, per germline.

V is TRBV11-2 and J is TRBJ1-2, with no clear D. This CDR3 region has 12 residues. Germline lookup yields CDR1 SGHAT and CDR2 FQNNGV. Trimming shortened V by 1 base and J by 8 bases, and 8 bases separated the two germline ends. The CDR3 protein is CASSLGPGGYTF. DNA for the CDR3: TGTGCCAGCAGCTTAGGCCCAGGAGGCTACACCTTC.

The CDR3 protein is CASQPGTSGIYEQYF. In DNA form, the CDR3 reads TGCGCCAGCCAGCCCGGGACTAGCGGAATCTACGAGCAGTACTTC. This rearrangement joins TRBV5-1 to TRBJ2-7; 11 bases line up with TRBD2. Germline V CDR1 and CDR2: SGHRS, YFSETQ. This CDR3 region has 15 residues. V gave up 7 bases and J gave up 3 bases; unmatched junction bases: 9. Full variable domain (remainder filled in from reference TRBV5-1 and TRBJ2-7): KAGVTQTPRYLIKTRGQQVTLSCSPISGHRSVSWYQQTPGQGLQFLFEYFSETQRNKGNFPGRFSGRQFSNSRSEMNVSTLELGDSALYLCASQPGTSGIYEQYFGPGTRLTVT.

This chain links TRBV9 with TRBJ2-1, with D tentatively TRBD2 (5 bases). Germline V gene lookup returns CDR1 SGDLS and CDR2 YYNGEE. The CDR3 totals 17 residues. Trimming left V 0 bases short and J 2 bases short, with 15 bases between. CDR3 bases: TGTGCCAGCAGCGTAGCCACCTCGGTGAGGGCCTACAATGAGCAGTTCTTC. It codes for CASSVATSVRAYNEQFF.

This clone was recorded once. CDR3 sequence reads: CSVLIVGELFF. The CDR3 region has the DNA TGCAGCGTTCTAATTGTAGGGGAGCTGTTTTTT. The chain couples TRBV29-1 to TRBJ2-2, with D unclear. The germline V gene has CDR1 SQVTM and CDR2 ANQGSEA. Trimming took 5 bases from V and 8 from J, leaving 9 bases between them. CDR3 length: 11 amino acids.

CDR3 in amino acids: CASSGTGGYTEAFF. The CDR3 region has the DNA TGTGCCAGCAGTGGGACAGGGGGGTACACTGAAGCTTTCTTT. The chain carries TRBV6-1 and TRBJ1-1; TRBD1 matches 10 bases. Trimming cost V 4 bases and J 3 bases; bases outside gene matches: 2. Germline V CDR1 and CDR2: MNHNS, SASEGT. This CDR3 has 14 amino acids.

The chain links TRBV9 to TRBJ1-1; D unresolved. Germline assignment: CDR1 SGDLS and CDR2 YYNGEE. The CDR3 loop spans 13 amino acids. V was clipped by 2 bases and J by 0 bases, with 5 bases between them. Here the CDR3 reads CASSVGMNTEAFF. The CDR3 coding sequence is TGTGCCAGCAGCGTCGGGATGAACACTGAAGCTTTCTTT.

The J gene is TRBJ2-7, the V gene TRBV7-9; 7 nucleotides match TRBD1. CDR3 length equals 17 residues. Trimming took 5 bases from V and 0 from J; bases not matched to a gene: 13. From germline, CDR1 is SEHNR and CDR2 FQNEAQ (reference sequence). The CDR3 here is CASSPWPRDRDSYEQYF. For the CDR3, the DNA is TGTGCCAGCAGCCCCTGGCCCCGGGACAGAGACTCCTACGAGCAGTACTTC.

The V gene is TRBV30, the J gene TRBJ2-3, with 8 bases fitting TRBD2. CDR1 and CDR2 (germline): GTSNPN, SVGIG (reference sequence). This CDR3 region has 14 residues. V was clipped by 3 bases and J by 3 bases; unmatched bases: 5. The CDR3 reads CAWRGLAGTDTQYF. DNA of the CDR3: TGTGCCTGGAGAGGACTAGCCGGAACAGATACGCAGTATTTT.